The present entry profiles one T cell receptor (beta chain) with its context. The antigen is not known. Germline V lookup: CDR1 MNHNS, CDR2 SASEGT. There are 13 residues in the CDR3. V lost 6 bases to trimming and J lost 6 bases, with 15 bases between them. This entry is derived from a study of T cell responses to AZD1222 COVID-19 vaccine. Study-wide findings and caveats: Donors skewed white British and female; clonal diversity was possibly underestimated.

Measured with immunoSEQ multiplex PCR; TCRdb has only the in-frame clones, and not every one. This sample yields approximately 210,000 clones, of which 91% are seen a single time; 3% to 4% belongs to the top ten. It was second doses at about 4 or about 12 weeks that were pooled. The source material was peripheral blood, sampled 28 days after the second AZD1222 dose. This sequence originates from an adult who received the AZD1222 COVID-19 vaccine. V is TRBV6-1 and J is TRBJ2-7; D is uncertain. CDR3 bases: TGTGCCAGCAGCTCCGGTTTTGTAGCCGAGCAGTACTTC. As protein: CASSSGFVAEQYF.